Below, 15 T cell receptor beta chains from the same sample are listed, as sequenced in a study of T cells in Graves' hyperthyroidism and ophthalmopathy. TCR beta CDR3 region amplification was performed from RNA transcripts. HTBI primers drove first-round RT-PCR of the TCR CDR3. MiXCR, applied by TCRdb to the multiplex PCR reads, yields one record per CDR3 protein. The table has 600,000 to 900,000 distinct CDR3 sequences, less than 20% seen once; the top ten hold around 8.1%. The sample was blood. Receptor source: a man younger than 35 with Graves' hyperthyroidism.

The rearrangement links TRBV7-9 to TRBJ1-1; D call uncertain. V dropped 1 base and J dropped 2 bases, with 8 bases sitting between them. The V gene's germline CDR1 is SEHNR and CDR2 FQNEAQ (reference sequence). This CDR3 has 14 residues. Here the CDR3 DNA reads TGTGCCAGCAGCTTAGGATTGGACAACACTGAAGCTTTCTTT. It encodes CASSLGLDNTEAFF.

This chain links TRBV7-9 with TRBJ1-3; a weak D match, TRBD1 (6 bases). In germline, CDR1 is SEHNR, CDR2 FQNEAQ (reference sequence). The CDR3 consists of 15 residues. Trimming took off 5 bases at V and 0 bases at J, with 11 bases between the two ends. This chain's CDR3 is CASSLRDTSGNTIYF. Written as DNA, the CDR3 is TGTGCCAGCAGCCTCCGGGACACCTCTGGAAACACCATATATTTT. Full variable domain (outside the CDR3, taken from reference TRBV7-9 and TRBJ1-3): DTGVSQNPRHKITKRGQNVTFRCDPISEHNRLYWYRQTLGQGPEFLTYFQNEAQLEKSRLLSDRFSAERPKGSFSTLEIQRTEQGDSAMYLCASSLRDTSGNTIYFGEGSWLTVV.

This clonotype was picked up many times. The chain joins TRBV12-5 to TRBJ1-2; tentative D call: TRBD1 (6 bases). Per the germline V gene, CDR1 is LGHNT and CDR2 is FRNRAP. Deletions cut 6 bases from V and 4 bases from J, with 18 bases between. There are 15 residues in the CDR3. DNA of the CDR3: TGTGCTAGTGGACGGAGGGGGGAGGATAGCTATGGCTACACCTTC. Translated: CASGRRGEDSYGYTF.

CDR3 sequence: CASSREKPGTSGRLAEQFF. DNA of the CDR3: TGTGCCAGCAGCCGAGAGAAACCAGGAACTAGCGGGAGGTTGGCTGAGCAGTTCTTC. This rearrangement joins TRBV6-1 to TRBJ2-1; 12 bases align to TRBD2. There are 19 residues in the CDR3. V lost 6 bases and J lost 9; bases outside the gene matches: 21. Germline CDR1 and CDR2: MNHNS and SASEGT.

The rearrangement uses TRBV2 and TRBJ2-7; tentatively, D is TRBD1 (6 bases). Germline assignment: CDR1 SNHLY and CDR2 FYNNEI. Trimming took off 6 bases at V and 3 bases at J, with 15 bases between the two ends. The length of the CDR3 is 14 residues. CDR3 coding DNA: TGTGCCAGCAGGGCCGGGACACGGATCTACGAGCAGTACTTC. It yields the protein CASRAGTRIYEQYF.

The rearrangement joins TRBV20-1 to TRBJ2-7; D is unresolved. The germline CDR1 and CDR2 sequences are DFQATT and SNEGSKA (reference sequence). CDR3 length: 15 amino acids. V lost 0 bases and J lost 3, with 15 bases in between. CDR3 sequence: CSARDFQASNYEQYF. CDR3 in DNA: TGCAGTGCTAGAGATTTCCAGGCATCCAACTACGAGCAGTACTTC.

This clonotype occurred many times. The genes are TRBV10-2 and TRBJ2-5; D is uncertain. V was clipped by 8 bases and J by 2 bases, with 12 bases between them. CDR3 length: 13 residues. Germline-derived CDR1 and CDR2 are WSHSY and SAAADI. The CDR3 loop is CASRPRVQETQYF. The CDR3 DNA is TGCGCCAGCCGCCCACGGGTACAAGAGACCCAGTACTTC.

The V and J genes are TRBV7-2 and TRBJ2-1, with 8 bases identical to TRBD1. The ends lost 1 base at V and 3 bases at J; junction bases unmatched: 5. The CDR3 is made up of 16 amino acids. Germline values: CDR1 SGHTA, CDR2 FQGNSA. In DNA form, the CDR3 reads TGTGCCAGCAGCTTAGGGGACAGGATCTTCTACAATGAGCAGTTCTTC. It encodes CASSLGDRIFYNEQFF. The complete variable domain, with remaining parts taken from reference TRBV7-2 and TRBJ2-1, reads GAGVSQSPSNKVTEKGKDVELRCDPISGHTALYWYRQSLGQGLEFLIYFQGNSAPDKSGLPSDRFSAERTGGSVSTLTIQRTQQEDSAVYLCASSLGDRIFYNEQFFGPGTRLTVL.

The chain recombines TRBV2 with TRBJ1-2; D possibly corresponds to TRBD1 (6 bases). This CDR3 contains 15 residues. Looked up from germline, CDR1 is SNHLY and CDR2 is FYNNEI. Trimming stripped 1 base from V and 8 bases from J, with 17 bases between. The CDR3 protein is CASSEDRGAPGGYTF. CDR3 sequence (DNA): TGTGCCAGCAGTGAAGATCGGGGGGCGCCTGGCGGCTACACCTTC. Variable domain in full (rest from reference TRBV2 and TRBJ1-2): EPEVTQTPSHQVTQMGQEVILRCVPISNHLYFYWYRQILGQKVEFLVSFYNNEISEKSEIFDDQFSVERPDGSNFTLKIRSTKLEDSAMYFCASSEDRGAPGGYTFGSGTRLTVV.

Points on this clonotype: One end of the junction fails to match germline, which may point to a read error. This chain connects TRBV28 to TRBJ1-1; possible D gene TRBD1, 6 bases. The CDR3 spans 16 residues. Germline assignment: CDR1 MDHEN and CDR2 SYDVKM. The CDR3 bases are TGTGCCAGCACTGCCCCCAGCGGGGGCCGGGGCACTGAAGCGTTCTTT. It translates to CASTAPSGGRGTEAFF.

This clonotype showed up just a few times. The DNA for the CDR3 is TGTGCCACCAGCCGCCGCGGACAGCTAACTAATGAAAAACTGTTTTTT. Protein product: CATSRRGQLTNEKLFF. The chain combines TRBV15 with TRBJ1-4; D may be TRBD1 (6 bases). The CDR3 has 16 residues. V dropped 5 bases and J dropped 1 base, with 14 bases sitting between them. The germline gives CDR1 LNHNV, CDR2 YYDKDF (reference sequence).

This clonotype has only a few counts. The chain recombines TRBV19 with TRBJ2-7; D may be TRBD2 (5 bases). Trimming cost V 4 bases and J 4 bases, with 11 bases left between them. The CDR3 spans 13 residues. Per the germline V gene, CDR1 is LNHDA and CDR2 is SQIVND (reference sequence). CDR3 sequence reads: CASSTRWEYEQYF. The CDR3 DNA reads as TGTGCCAGTAGTACCCGATGGGAGTACGAGCAGTACTTC.

This clonotype was picked up many times. The V gene is TRBV28, the J gene TRBJ2-1; D uncertain. CDR1 MDHEN and CDR2 SYDVKM come from the germline V gene. V shed 2 bases and J shed 5 bases, with 7 bases lying between them. The CDR3 has 13 amino acids. The CDR3 spells CASSLNRDNEQFF. The CDR3 DNA follows: TGTGCCAGCAGTTTAAACCGAGACAATGAGCAGTTCTTC.

The sample holds one count of this clonotype. This chain uses TRBV5-4 with TRBJ2-2; D is unclear. Trimming left V 1 base short and J 0 bases short, with 10 bases between. The CDR3 runs 16 residues. Germline lookup yields CDR1 SGHNT and CDR2 YYREEE (reference sequence). The CDR3: CASSLKDLANTGELFF. The DNA for the CDR3 is TGTGCCAGCAGCTTGAAGGACCTCGCGAACACCGGGGAGCTGTTTTTT.

The chain combines TRBV6-1 with TRBJ2-1; 13 bases are shared with TRBD2. V shed 5 bases and J 9 bases; nucleotides not matched to a gene: 16. This CDR3 region has 18 residues. Germline CDR1 and CDR2: MNHNS and SASEGT. The CDR3 DNA follows: TGTGCCAGCAGTCGCACCCTTCCCGGACTAGCGGGAGTATCTGAGCAGTTCTTC. Its protein product is CASSRTLPGLAGVSEQFF.